This TCR beta chain emerged from a study of T cell changes during pregnancy in multiple sclerosis. This table comes from immunoSEQ multiplex PCR, and its TCRdb copy is limited to in-frame clones, with some not included. The sample includes around 50,000 clones, 80% to 90% of them seen just once. This clone occurred once. The CDR3 is 17 residues long. The trim removed 1 base at V and 8 bases at J, leaving 12 bases unmatched. CDR1 and CDR2 from the germline V gene are MNHNS and SASEGT. The sequencing here drew on peripheral blood, taken in the first trimester of pregnancy. This receptor was obtained from a female donor with multiple sclerosis, enrolled in a pregnancy study. The chain combines TRBV6-1 with TRBJ2-1, with 9 bases identical to TRBD1. CDR3 sequence reads: CASSEVGTGFKVYEQFF. The CDR3 DNA reads TGTGCCAGCAGTGAAGTGGGGACAGGGTTTAAGGTTTATGAGCAGTTCTTC.